The next 13 T cell receptor beta chains were all read from a single sample in a study of lymphopenia after photon versus proton radiotherapy (dated by TCRdb to the late 2010s). Library construction relied on the immunoSEQ multiplex PCR assay. TCRdb mirrors the immuneACCESS table, restricted to in-frame sequences. Some clones are absent from its copies; in checked studies, under half trace to an unresolved V gene, and the reason for the others is unknown. This sample lists about 49,000 clones; around 88% were detected once. The top ten hold roughly 27% of the sample. The sample here was peripheral blood, taken from a patient treated with photon-based radiotherapy. These TCRs come from a man in his fifties with gastric cancer.

The V gene is TRBV11-2, the J gene TRBJ2-2; TRBD2 is a possible D gene (5 bases). The CDR3 contains 17 residues. The V gene's germline CDR1 is SGHAT and CDR2 FQNNGV. V gave up 1 base and J gave up 6 bases, with 18 bases separating them. CDR3: CASSLVARTPRPGELFF. The CDR3 nucleotides are TGTGCCAGCAGCTTAGTGGCCCGGACTCCGCGGCCCGGGGAGCTGTTTTTT.

This clone was found once. The V gene is TRBV11-1, the J gene TRBJ1-2; a weak D match, TRBD1 (6 bases). Germline V gene data show CDR1 as SGHAT and CDR2 as FQDESV (reference sequence). Trimming removed 5 bases at V and 5 bases at J, with 18 bases between. The CDR3 runs 15 residues. CDR3 sequence reads: CASSGKDRFGYGYTF. The CDR3 DNA follows: TGTGCCAGCAGCGGAAAAGACAGGTTCGGGTATGGCTACACCTTC.

The gene calls are TRBV7-9 and TRBJ2-5; a weak D match, TRBD2 (6 bases). The CDR3 loop spans 14 amino acids. CDR1 SEHNR and CDR2 FQNEAQ come from the germline V gene (reference sequence). Deletions cut 5 bases from V and 1 base from J, with 11 bases between. The CDR3 region has the DNA TGTGCCAGCAGCGTTCGACTAGTCCAAGAGACCCAGTACTTC. Translation: CASSVRLVQETQYF.

This clone was seen ten or more times. V gene TRBV4-1 combines with J gene TRBJ1-2; 7 bases match TRBD1. Germline CDR1 is MGHRA and CDR2 is YSYEKL. The length of the CDR3 is 13 residues. The trim removed 6 bases at V and 4 bases at J, leaving 5 bases unmatched. The CDR3 sequence is CASRRTGSYGYTF. In DNA form, the CDR3 reads TGCGCCAGCAGGAGGACAGGATCCTATGGCTACACCTTC.

The chain employs TRBV10-1 and TRBJ1-1; D is possibly TRBD1 (5 bases). Germline loops: CDR1 WNHNN, CDR2 SYGVQD (reference sequence). This CDR3 has 14 amino acids. V lost 6 bases and J 3 bases, leaving 14 bases between the germline ends. The CDR3 region is CASRRDLGDTEAFF. The CDR3 nucleotides read TGCGCCAGCAGGCGGGACCTGGGGGACACTGAAGCTTTCTTT.

The rearrangement joins TRBV30 to TRBJ2-5, with 8 bases fitting TRBD1. The closer fit of TRBJ2-7 to the DNA end suggests the J call may be wrong. The CDR3 is 14 amino acids. Looked up from germline, CDR1 is GTSNPN and CDR2 is SVGIG (reference sequence). CDR3 residues: CAWSSGQGTYEQYF. CDR3 in DNA: TGTGCCTGGAGTTCAGGACAGGGTACCTACGAGCAGTACTTC.

The genes are TRBV14 and TRBJ2-1; TRBD1 matches at 7 bases. V was clipped by 1 base and J by 8 bases; unmatched bases: 8. Germline CDR1 reads SGHDN; CDR2 reads FVKESK. The CDR3 loop spans 15 amino acids. The CDR3 loop reads CASSQGQGTAYEQFF. CDR3 DNA sequence: TGTGCCAGCAGCCAAGGGCAGGGGACAGCGTATGAGCAGTTCTTC.

This clone was observed a single time. The rearrangement joins TRBV19 to TRBJ2-1, with D perhaps matching TRBD1 or TRBD2 (6 bases each). CDR1 LNHDA and CDR2 SQIVND come from the germline V gene (reference sequence). Trimming took 5 bases from V and 5 from J, leaving 13 bases between them. CDR3 size: 14 residues. CDR3 in amino acids: CASSEGGRNNEQFF. The CDR3 nucleotides are TGTGCCAGTAGTGAAGGGGGGCGGAACAATGAGCAGTTCTTC.

CDR3 amino acids: CASSLDRGYGTEAFF. The CDR3 region has the DNA TGTGCCAGCAGCTTAGATAGGGGCTACGGCACTGAAGCTTTCTTT. This rearrangement joins TRBV7-6 to TRBJ1-1; D perhaps matches TRBD1 (5 bases). This CDR3 comprises 15 residues. From germline, CDR1 is SGHVS and CDR2 FNYEAQ. Trimming left V 1 base short and J 4 bases short, with 13 bases between.

This clone came up a few times. The chain couples TRBV29-1 to TRBJ2-7, with TRBD2 identical over 9 bases. The CDR3 runs 19 residues. The germline V gene has CDR1 SQVTM and CDR2 ANQGSEA. The J segment lost 2 bases and the V segment lost 1 base, leaving 18 bases of the junction unmatched. The CDR3 is CSVEGVSGRPNDSPYEQYF. The DNA for the CDR3 is TGCAGCGTTGAAGGGGTAAGCGGGAGGCCTAATGATTCTCCCTACGAGCAGTACTTC.

In this sample, this clone turned up a few times. This chain links TRBV5-6 with TRBJ2-1, with a weak D call TRBD2 (6 bases). This CDR3 has 16 amino acids. The V end was cut by 1 base, the J end by 3 bases, with 14 bases between. The V gene's germline CDR1 is SGHDT and CDR2 YYEEEE. The CDR3 DNA follows: TGTGCCAGCAGCTTGACGGGAGCCAGCCTCTACAATGAGCAGTTCTTC. As protein: CASSLTGASLYNEQFF.

The CDR3 DNA reads as TGTGCCAGCAGCGGGCAGAAGACCGTCGGGGAGACCCAGTACTTC. Protein: CASSGQKTVGETQYF. The J gene is TRBJ2-5, the V gene TRBV7-6, with D unclear. Germline V lookup: CDR1 SGHVS, CDR2 FNYEAQ. CDR3 size: 15 residues. Trimming stripped 5 bases from V and 5 bases from J, with 18 bases between.

The gene calls are TRBV4-3 and TRBJ2-1; D is unresolved. CDR3 length: 15 residues. The germline CDR1 and CDR2 sequences are LGHNA and YSLEER. The V end lost 0 bases, the J end lost 6 bases, and 12 bases lay between the germline ends. Here the CDR3 reads CASSQEVGPGNEQFF. The CDR3 DNA reads TGCGCCAGCAGCCAAGAGGTGGGTCCTGGCAATGAGCAGTTCTTC.